These 32 T cell receptor beta chains share one sample of origin, sequenced in a study of blood T cell repertoires in COVID-19. Sequencing was performed with immunoSEQ multiplex PCR; in TCRdb, only in-frame clones are kept and a portion is missing. The sample gives 200,000 or so clones, 86% of which show up once; roughly 5.7% is in the top ten. What was sequenced was peripheral blood. The receptors were sampled from a man older than 75 with acute or convalescent COVID-19.

In the case of this clone: At the DNA level, this CDR3 is encoded by other sequences in the same sample as well. This sequence joins TRBV5-1 and TRBJ1-5, with 8 bases aligning to TRBD1. The CDR3 totals 15 residues. V lost 0 bases and J lost 3; bases outside the gene matches: 2. Germline V gives CDR1 SGHRS, CDR2 YFSETQ. As DNA, the CDR3 is TGCGCCAGCAGCTTGGGACAGGGGAACAATCAGCCCCAGCATTTT. Its translation: CASSLGQGNNQPQHF. The full variable domain, in which reference TRBV5-1 and TRBJ1-5 provide the parts outside the CDR3, is KAGVTQTPRYLIKTRGQQVTLSCSPISGHRSVSWYQQTPGQGLQFLFEYFSETQRNKGNFPGRFSGRQFSNSRSEMNVSTLELGDSALYLCASSLGQGNNQPQHFGDGTRLSIL.

This chain links TRBV7-8 with TRBJ1-2; TRBD1 aligns across 7 bases. The CDR3 runs to 15 residues. Germline CDR1 and CDR2: SGHVS and FQNEAQ. After removal of 5 bases from V and 1 base from J, the junction contained 7 bases not matched to a gene. Written as DNA, the CDR3 is TGTGCCAGCAGCCTATCGACAGGGAATAACTATGGCTACACCTTC. It translates to CASSLSTGNNYGYTF.

The rearrangement uses TRBV19 and TRBJ1-2; D is ambiguous. CDR3 size: 14 residues. From germline, CDR1 is LNHDA and CDR2 SQIVND (reference sequence). V was cut by 4 bases and J by 6 bases, with 15 bases left in between. The CDR3 DNA is TGTGCCAGTAGTAGGGAGGCATCTGCTCATGGCTACACCTTC. This codes for CASSREASAHGYTF.

This clone has a single count. The DNA of the CDR3 is TGTGCCACCAGTAGCCCCGCTGTAGCGTTGGATGAGCAGTTCTTC. Translated, it gives CATSSPAVALDEQFF. V gene TRBV24-1 combines with J gene TRBJ2-1; tentative D call: TRBD2 (5 bases). Trimming stripped 6 bases from V and 8 bases from J, with 19 bases between. The length of the CDR3 is 15 residues. Germline values: CDR1 KGHDR, CDR2 SFDVKD.

The chain recombines TRBV5-1 with TRBJ2-4; 12 bases are shared with TRBD2. CDR3 size: 17 residues. The V gene end was trimmed by 4 bases and the J gene end by 9 bases; junction bases not matched to a gene: 14. The V gene's germline CDR1 is SGHRS and CDR2 YFSETQ. The CDR3 DNA sequence: TGCGCCAGCAGCCTATGGACTAGCGGGACACCCCGGGGCATTCAGTACTTC. Translation gives CASSLWTSGTPRGIQYF. Complete variable domain (other parts from reference TRBV5-1 and TRBJ2-4): KAGVTQTPRYLIKTRGQQVTLSCSPISGHRSVSWYQQTPGQGLQFLFEYFSETQRNKGNFPGRFSGRQFSNSRSEMNVSTLELGDSALYLCASSLWTSGTPRGIQYFGAGTRLSVL.

This clone was picked up one time. The chain recombines TRBV7-8 with TRBJ2-2; 10 bases map to TRBD2. CDR1 and CDR2 (germline): SGHVS, FQNEAQ. The CDR3 contains 18 residues. With 5 bases clipped from V and 4 bases from J, the junction kept 13 bases outside the gene matches. CDR3 region: CASSPPGASGSGTGELFF. CDR3 bases: TGTGCCAGCAGCCCGCCGGGAGCTAGCGGGAGTGGCACCGGGGAGCTGTTTTTT.

This sequence joins TRBV19 and TRBJ2-1, with 8 bases matching TRBD1. CDR3 size: 16 residues. Germline trimming cut 5 bases from V and 2 bases from J; bases unmatched to any gene: 8. CDR1 LNHDA and CDR2 SQIVND come from the germline V gene (reference sequence). CDR3 in DNA: TGTGCCAGTAGTCTCGGACAGGGTCCGCCCTACAATGAGCAGTTCTTC. As protein: CASSLGQGPPYNEQFF.

The V gene is TRBV19, the J gene TRBJ2-7, with a possible D match to TRBD2 (6 bases). This CDR3 is built from 13 residues. Looked up from germline, CDR1 is LNHDA and CDR2 is SQIVND (reference sequence). With 4 bases removed from V and 5 bases from J, the gap between germline ends came to 12 bases. In DNA form, the CDR3 reads TGTGCCAGTAGTACGACTAGTCAGAACGAGCAGTACTTC. Its translation is CASSTTSQNEQYF.

This chain joins TRBV12-3 or TRBV12-4 and TRBJ2-7; possible D gene TRBD1, 5 bases. This CDR3 is built from 13 residues. Between the trimmed V and J ends, which lost 6 bases and 3 bases, there was a span of 12 bases. CDR3 residues: CASRSSGFYEQYF. The CDR3 DNA is TGTGCCAGCAGGTCCTCAGGGTTCTACGAGCAGTACTTC.

This sequence joins TRBV15 and TRBJ1-4, with a weak D call TRBD1 (5 bases). Trimming removed 3 bases from V and 8 bases from J, with 13 bases in between. The CDR3 spans 14 residues. Germline V gives CDR1 LNHNV, CDR2 YYDKDF (reference sequence). The CDR3 protein is CATSSRGEGEKLFF. The CDR3 DNA is TGTGCCACCAGCAGCCGAGGGGAGGGGGAAAAACTGTTTTTT.

This sequence joins TRBV10-3 and TRBJ1-2; the D gene is possibly TRBD1 (6 bases). CDR3 length: 13 amino acids. The V gene lost 2 bases and the J gene lost 2 bases, with 6 bases spanning the gap. The germline V gene has CDR1 ENHRY and CDR2 SYGVKD. The CDR3, as DNA: TGTGCCATCAGTGAGGGACAGAACTATGGCTACACCTTC. This encodes CAISEGQNYGYTF.

V gene TRBV4-3 combines with J gene TRBJ2-1; 12 bases map to TRBD2. This CDR3 is built from 16 residues. The J segment lost 8 bases and the V segment lost 6 bases, leaving 11 bases of the junction unmatched. Germline values: CDR1 LGHNA, CDR2 YSLEER. The CDR3 here is CASRPGASGRGHEQFF. CDR3 in DNA: TGCGCCAGCAGACCGGGGGCTAGCGGGAGGGGGCATGAGCAGTTCTTC.

The rearrangement joins TRBV11-3 to TRBJ1-2; 8 nucleotides agree with TRBD1. This CDR3 region has 14 residues. Germline CDR1 SGHNT, CDR2 YENEEA. V lost 4 bases, J lost 2 bases, and 3 bases stayed unmatched. The CDR3 sequence is CASSSGQGNYGYTF. CDR3 DNA: TGTGCCAGCAGCTCAGGACAGGGCAACTATGGCTACACCTTC.

The V gene is TRBV6-6, the J gene TRBJ1-5; D possibly corresponds to TRBD1 (6 bases). The CDR3 consists of 16 residues. V lost 6 bases and J lost 4, with 19 bases in between. Per germline, CDR1 MNHNY and CDR2 SVGAGI (reference sequence). CDR3: CASSPRGREGNQPQHF. DNA of the CDR3: TGTGCCAGCAGCCCCAGGGGCAGGGAGGGTAATCAGCCCCAGCATTTT.

This chain joins TRBV24-1 and TRBJ1-4; unclear D gene. The CDR3 sequence is 13 residues long. Germline V gene data show CDR1 as KGHDR and CDR2 as SFDVKD. V was shortened by 9 bases and J by 8 bases, with 15 bases between the two germline ends. The CDR3 region has the DNA TGTGCCACCCCCGCCGGGTATAGGGAAAAACTGTTTTTT. Its protein is CATPAGYREKLFF.

This clone showed up just a few times. The chain employs TRBV7-2 and TRBJ1-6; the D gene is possibly TRBD1 (5 bases). This CDR3 spans 16 amino acids. Trimming left V 1 base short and J 9 bases short, with 16 bases between. Germline V gives CDR1 SGHTA, CDR2 FQGNSA. The CDR3 DNA sequence: TGTGCCAGCAGCTTAGTAGGGGCAGGAGTGGCTTCACCCCTCCACTTT. Encoded protein: CASSLVGAGVASPLHF.

The chain has TRBV18 and TRBJ1-2, with D hard to call. The germline CDR1 and CDR2 sequences are KGHSH and LQKENI. The ends were cut back, 4 bases at V and 0 bases at J, with 6 bases in the middle. The CDR3 sequence is 13 residues long. In DNA, the CDR3 is TGTGCCAGCTCACTAGCGACTAACTATGGCTACACCTTC. This sequence encodes CASSLATNYGYTF.

The chain recombines TRBV7-9 with TRBJ2-7; 8 bases fit TRBD1. V lost 5 bases, J lost 5 bases, and 14 bases stayed unmatched. The CDR3 has 16 amino acids. Germline values: CDR1 SEHNR, CDR2 FQNEAQ (reference sequence). The CDR3 DNA follows: TGTGCCAGCAGCATTCACAGGGGGAGTTCTACCAACGAGCAGTACTTC. Its translation: CASSIHRGSSTNEQYF.

The chain has TRBV6-1 and TRBJ2-1, with TRBD2 matching 12 bases. Germline CDR1 reads MNHNS; CDR2 reads SASEGT. There are 19 residues in the CDR3. V lost 4 bases and J lost 2; bases outside the gene matches: 12. The CDR3 reads CASSALQGLAGSTYNEQFF. Here the CDR3 DNA reads TGTGCCAGCAGTGCCCTGCAAGGACTAGCGGGATCAACCTACAATGAGCAGTTCTTC.

The rearrangement uses TRBV5-4 and TRBJ1-4, with D possibly matching TRBD1 (5 bases). V dropped 4 bases and J dropped 6 bases, with 19 bases sitting between them. CDR1 SGHNT and CDR2 YYREEE come from the germline V gene (reference sequence). The CDR3 runs to 16 residues. CDR3 DNA: TGTGCCAGCAGCCGTAAGGGCCAGGGAAAGGATGAAAAACTGTTTTTT. It is translated as CASSRKGQGKDEKLFF.

The chain combines TRBV12-3 or TRBV12-4 with TRBJ1-3; no clear D gene. Between the trimmed V and J ends, which lost 6 bases and 8 bases, there was a span of 8 bases. This CDR3 region has 11 residues. This CDR3 reads CASRLRYTIYF. Written as DNA, the CDR3 is TGTGCCAGCAGACTCCGCTACACCATATATTTT.

This clone turned up a few times. The chain couples TRBV21-1 to TRBJ1-5; the DNA was not used to check the table's D call, TRBD1. TRBV21-1 is a documented pseudogene. The CDR3 sequence is 17 residues long. The CDR3: CASSKAVFLRRPQPQHF. The DNA of the CDR3 is TGTGCCAGCAGCAAAGCGGTATTCCTCAGGCGACCTCAGCCCCAGCATTTT.

V usage is TRBV3-1 (or the pseudogene TRBV3-2) and J usage is TRBJ1-1; D ambiguous. Per the germline V gene, CDR1 is LGHDT and CDR2 is YNNKEL (reference sequence). With 4 bases removed from V and 3 bases from J, the gap between germline ends came to 6 bases. The CDR3 loop spans 12 amino acids. CDR3 sequence reads: CASSRSDTEAFF. Here the CDR3 DNA reads TGTGCCAGCAGCCGTAGTGACACTGAAGCTTTCTTT.

A remark on this clone: This CDR3 is also generated by other DNA sequences in the sample. The chain uses TRBV19 and TRBJ1-5, with 10 positions matching TRBD1. Germline V lookup: CDR1 LNHDA, CDR2 SQIVND (reference sequence). This CDR3 is 16 amino acids long. The V gene end was trimmed by 1 base and the J gene end by 0 bases; junction bases not matched to a gene: 0. This CDR3 is CASSIGDRGSNQPQHF. CDR3 DNA sequence: TGTGCCAGTAGTATAGGGGACAGGGGTAGCAATCAGCCCCAGCATTTT.

This sequence joins TRBV30 and TRBJ1-4; 7 nucleotides line up with TRBD1. The CDR3 is 14 amino acids. Germline CDR1 reads GTSNPN; CDR2 reads SVGIG (reference sequence). The V gene end was trimmed by 0 bases and the J gene end by 5 bases; junction bases not matched to a gene: 3. The CDR3 here is CAWSVGTVNEKLFF. The CDR3 DNA reads TGTGCCTGGAGTGTCGGGACAGTCAATGAAAAACTGTTTTTT.

The genes are TRBV11-2 and TRBJ2-5; TRBD2 matches 8 bases. Per the germline V gene, CDR1 is SGHAT and CDR2 is FQNNGV. The CDR3 is made up of 16 amino acids. V was clipped by 5 bases and J by 2 bases; unmatched bases: 10. The CDR3 protein is CASSPRSSGNQETQYF. In DNA, the CDR3 is TGTGCCAGCAGCCCCCGGAGTAGCGGGAATCAAGAGACCCAGTACTTC.

This clone has just a few counts. This chain connects TRBV5-1 to TRBJ1-2, with 7 bases fitting TRBD1. Per germline, CDR1 SGHRS and CDR2 YFSETQ. The CDR3 consists of 13 residues. Trimming at V came to 0 bases and at J to 5 bases, leaving 1 base not matched to a gene. CDR3 residues: CASSLGGQYGYTF. In DNA, the CDR3 is TGCGCCAGCAGCTTGGGGGGACAGTATGGCTACACCTTC.

J is TRBJ2-2 and V is TRBV5-4; a weak D match, TRBD1 (6 bases). The V end lost 0 bases, the J end lost 1 base, and 10 bases lay between the germline ends. Germline V lookup: CDR1 SGHNT, CDR2 YYREEE (reference sequence). The CDR3 contains 16 residues. In nucleotides, the CDR3 is TGTGCCAGCAGCTTGGGGGGGCTTCGGAACACCGGGGAGCTGTTTTTT. Translating it yields CASSLGGLRNTGELFF.

V usage is TRBV29-1 and J usage is TRBJ2-6; TRBD2 matches at 7 bases. The ends lost 6 bases at V and 2 bases at J; junction bases unmatched: 1. Germline V gives CDR1 SQVTM, CDR2 ANQGSEA. This CDR3 is 13 amino acids long. DNA of the CDR3: TGCAGCGTCAGCGGGGCTGGGGCCAACGTCCTGACTTTC. Its protein is CSVSGAGANVLTF.

The rearrangement links TRBV5-1 to TRBJ2-5, with D perhaps matching TRBD2 (5 bases). V lost 5 bases and J 1 base, leaving 12 bases between the germline ends. The CDR3 has 14 residues. From germline, CDR1 is SGHRS and CDR2 YFSETQ. The CDR3 reads CASRGGGLQETQYF. The CDR3 DNA reads TGCGCCAGCAGAGGTGGCGGACTCCAAGAGACCCAGTACTTC.

As regards this clone: Different DNA sequences within this sample yield the same CDR3. V gene TRBV7-3 combines with J gene TRBJ2-2; D possibly corresponds to TRBD1 (6 bases). This CDR3 region has 14 residues. Germline V gene lookup returns CDR1 SGHTA and CDR2 FQGTGA. Trimming removed 3 bases from V and 1 base from J, with 6 bases in between. The CDR3 spells CASSLGQNTGELFF. The CDR3 nucleotides read TGTGCCAGCAGCTTGGGACAGAACACCGGGGAGCTGTTTTTT.

V gene TRBV27 combines with J gene TRBJ1-2, with 10 bases that match TRBD1. The V gene's germline CDR1 is MNHEY and CDR2 SMNVEV (reference sequence). The ends lost 5 bases at V and 6 bases at J; junction bases unmatched: 6. There are 14 residues in the CDR3. CDR3 sequence (DNA): TGTGCCAGCAGTGATCTGGGACAGGGGCATGGCTACACCTTC. Its translation is CASSDLGQGHGYTF.